The 14 T cell receptor beta chains reported below all come from one sample, sequenced in a study of blood T cell repertoires in COVID-19. The repertoire was sequenced with immunoSEQ multiplex PCR; TCRdb's copy has only in-frame clones and lacks some. This sample yields roughly 200,000 clones, of which 65% to 85% are seen a single time; approximately 4.4% belongs to the top ten. Sequenced sample: peripheral blood. The receptors were sampled from a man in his fifties or sixties with active or convalescent COVID-19.

The chain combines TRBV3-1 (or the pseudogene TRBV3-2) with TRBJ2-2, with 7 bases fitting TRBD2. This CDR3 is 14 amino acids long. V shed 8 bases, J shed 4 bases, and the junction held 7 bases outside the gene matches. Per germline, CDR1 LGHDT and CDR2 YNNKEL (reference sequence). CDR3 sequence reads: CASGAGVLTGELFF. CDR3 bases: TGTGCCAGCGGGGCGGGGGTACTCACCGGGGAGCTGTTTTTT.

The V gene is TRBV10-3, the J gene TRBJ1-1; D is unresolved. The CDR3 sequence is 14 residues long. V was cut by 2 bases and J by 0 bases, with 7 bases left in between. The germline V gene encodes CDR1 ENHRY and CDR2 SYGVKD. CDR3 sequence: CAISEGGLNTEAFF. Written as DNA, the CDR3 is TGTGCCATCAGTGAGGGAGGGCTGAACACTGAAGCTTTCTTT.

The CDR3 reads CAIGQSNTEAFF. Here the CDR3 DNA reads TGTGCCATCGGGCAGTCGAACACTGAAGCTTTCTTT. The chain uses TRBV10-3 and TRBJ1-1; no firm D call. Germline loops: CDR1 ENHRY, CDR2 SYGVKD. Deletions cut 8 bases from V and 1 base from J, with 8 bases between. The CDR3 runs to 12 residues.

The chain is built from TRBV6-5 and TRBJ2-5; 8 positions match TRBD2. Trimming removed 5 bases from V and 5 bases from J; junction bases left unmatched: 10. Germline V gives CDR1 MNHEY, CDR2 SVGAGI. The CDR3 runs 15 residues. The CDR3: CASSNGGAGPETQYF. DNA for the CDR3: TGTGCCAGCAGTAACGGGGGGGCCGGTCCGGAGACCCAGTACTTC.

The J gene is TRBJ2-1, the V gene TRBV11-2; 10 bases agree with TRBD2. Germline trimming cut 4 bases from V and 3 bases from J; bases unmatched to any gene: 9. The CDR3 loop spans 17 amino acids. Germline-derived CDR1 and CDR2 are SGHAT and FQNNGV. In DNA form, the CDR3 reads TGTGCCAGCAGCTCCAGAGCGGGGGGGCGAGTCTACAATGAGCAGTTCTTC. Protein sequence: CASSSRAGGRVYNEQFF.

The chain has TRBV19 and TRBJ1-4; no clear D gene. Germline V lookup: CDR1 LNHDA, CDR2 SQIVND (reference sequence). The CDR3 sequence is 15 residues long. V shed 10 bases and J shed 8 bases, with 23 bases lying between them. The CDR3 bases are TGTGCCACCCGCCCGAGGGAAACCTTGGGGGAAAAACTGTTTTTT. As protein: CATRPRETLGEKLFF. The whole variable domain, remainder taken from reference TRBV19 and TRBJ1-4, is DGGITQSPKYLFRKEGQNVTLSCEQNLNHDAMYWYRQDPGQGLRLIYYSQIVNDFQKGDIAEGYSVSREKKESFPLTVTSAQKNPTAFYLCATRPRETLGEKLFFGSGTQLSVL.

The CDR3 spells CASSSRPGQADLYGYTF. The CDR3 DNA sequence: TGTGCCAGCAGCTCGCGACCGGGACAGGCCGACCTCTATGGCTACACCTTC. This chain links TRBV7-2 with TRBJ1-2; TRBD1 aligns across 8 bases. Looked up from germline, CDR1 is SGHTA and CDR2 is FQGNSA. V was clipped by 4 bases and J by 4 bases; unmatched bases: 14. The CDR3 totals 17 residues.

The chain's CDR3 is CASSQDGTSEAFF. The DNA for the CDR3 is TGCGCCAGCAGCCAAGATGGGACATCTGAAGCTTTCTTT. The gene calls are TRBV4-3 and TRBJ1-1; a possible D gene is TRBD1 (6 bases). V lost 0 bases to trimming and J lost 6 bases, with 8 bases between them. The CDR3 runs to 13 residues. CDR1 and CDR2 from the germline V gene are LGHNA and YSLEER.

The rearrangement joins TRBV5-1 to TRBJ2-2; 9 positions agree with TRBD1. V shed 2 bases, J shed 0 bases, and the junction held 5 bases outside the gene matches. This CDR3 has 17 amino acids. Germline-derived CDR1 and CDR2 are SGHRS and YFSETQ. The DNA of the CDR3 is TGCGCCAGCAGCTTCCACACAGGGGGCACGAACACCGGGGAGCTGTTTTTT. Translating it yields CASSFHTGGTNTGELFF. The whole variable domain, remainder taken from reference TRBV5-1 and TRBJ2-2, is KAGVTQTPRYLIKTRGQQVTLSCSPISGHRSVSWYQQTPGQGLQFLFEYFSETQRNKGNFPGRFSGRQFSNSRSEMNVSTLELGDSALYLCASSFHTGGTNTGELFFGEGSRLTVL.

The J gene is TRBJ1-1, the V gene TRBV18; D remains unclear. This CDR3 is built from 16 residues. V was cut by 4 bases and J by 0 bases, with 15 bases left in between. The germline V gene encodes CDR1 KGHSH and CDR2 LQKENI. CDR3 in amino acids: CASSQQVDLMNTEAFF. CDR3 nucleotide sequence: TGTGCCAGCTCACAGCAGGTGGATCTCATGAACACTGAAGCTTTCTTT.

The chain uses TRBV19 and TRBJ2-5; 8 nucleotides line up with TRBD2. V lost 4 bases, J lost 4 bases, and 5 bases stayed unmatched. The CDR3 is 14 residues long. Germline V gene sequence: CDR1 LNHDA, CDR2 SQIVND (reference sequence). The CDR3, as DNA: TGTGCCAGTAGTACCGGACTAGCACGAGAGACCCAGTACTTC. It specifies CASSTGLARETQYF. Together with reference TRBV19 and TRBJ2-5, the CDR3 gives the full variable domain: DGGITQSPKYLFRKEGQNVTLSCEQNLNHDAMYWYRQDPGQGLRLIYYSQIVNDFQKGDIAEGYSVSREKKESFPLTVTSAQKNPTAFYLCASSTGLARETQYFGPGTRLLVL.

V gene TRBV29-1 combines with J gene TRBJ1-1; D is uncertain. V dropped 4 bases and J dropped 6 bases, with 21 bases sitting between them. The CDR3 is made up of 15 amino acids. In germline, CDR1 is SQVTM, CDR2 ANQGSEA. CDR3 region: CSVVTEALPGSEAFF. CDR3 DNA: TGCAGCGTTGTAACAGAGGCCTTACCGGGGTCTGAAGCTTTCTTT.

This CDR3 is CASSPYADNEQFF. CDR3 nucleotide sequence: TGTGCCAGCAGTCCGTACGCAGACAATGAGCAGTTCTTC. This chain uses TRBV6-5 with TRBJ2-1; D not certain. V gave up 5 bases and J gave up 5 bases, with 10 bases separating them. Germline V gives CDR1 MNHEY, CDR2 SVGAGI. The CDR3 length is 13 residues.

This chain links TRBV6-2 or TRBV6-3 with TRBJ2-5; 9 nucleotides agree with TRBD2. Germline V CDR1 and CDR2: MNHEY, SVGEGT. The CDR3 runs 14 residues. After removal of 5 bases from V and 1 base from J, the junction contained 2 bases not matched to a gene. This CDR3 is CASSRLAVQETQYF. In nucleotides, the CDR3 is TGTGCCAGCAGTCGACTAGCGGTCCAAGAGACCCAGTACTTC.